Listed below are T cell receptor beta chains from one sample, sequenced in a study of blood T cell repertoires in COVID-19. The table came from immunoSEQ multiplex PCR; TCRdb's copy has only in-frame clones and leaves some out. Found here are under 400,000 clones, nearly 90% of them singletons; the top ten hold about 6.5%. Material: peripheral blood. The origin of the receptors is a man younger than 35 with active or convalescent COVID-19. Both conserved end residues are part of each CDR3. D genes are given only for firm matches. Only some rows state a clone size, as once, few, many or a class for expanded clones.

TRBD1,TRBJ2-7,TRBV6-2/TRBV6-3,-,CASSYPGTGVYQTYEQYF,TGTGCCAGCAGTTACCCGGGGACAGGGGTTTACCAAACCTACGAGCAGTACTTC
TRBD2,TRBJ2-1,TRBV7-2,-,CASSLGLAGGFYNEQFF,TGTGCCAGCAGCTTAGGCCTAGCGGGGGGCTTCTACAATGAGCAGTTCTTC
TRBD1,TRBJ2-7,TRBV6-5,-,CASSWDRGRDEQYF,TGTGCCAGCAGTTGGGACAGGGGGAGAGACGAGCAGTACTTC
-,TRBJ2-5,TRBV7-8,-,CASSPLETQYF,TGTGCCAGCAGCCCACTAGAGACCCAGTACTTC
TRBD2,TRBJ2-5,TRBV24-1,-,CATSDFGGGQETQYF,TGTGCCACCAGTGATTTTGGCGGGGGCCAAGAGACCCAGTACTTC
TRBD1,TRBJ1-5,TRBV5-1,-,CASSLTGDSNQPQHF,TGCGCCAGCAGCTTGACAGGGGATAGCAATCAGCCCCAGCATTTT
-,TRBJ1-4,TRBV7-9,-,CASSLASSEKLFF,TGTGCCAGCAGCTTAGCGTCTTCTGAAAAACTGTTTTTT
TRBD1,TRBJ2-5,TRBV5-8,once,CASSLGDRGLIETQYF,TGTGCCAGCAGCTTGGGGGACAGGGGGCTGATAGAGACCCAGTACTTC
TRBD1,TRBJ1-2,TRBV10-2,-,CASSDPARDRKDGYTF,TGCGCCAGCAGTGACCCGGCCCGGGACAGGAAAGATGGCTACACCTTC
TRBD1,TRBJ2-7,TRBV6-5,-,CASSYFRDRAYEQYF,TGTGCCAGCAGTTACTTTCGGGACAGAGCCTACGAGCAGTACTTC
TRBD1,TRBJ2-3,TRBV3-1/TRBV3-2,-,CAIGRQGVDTQYF,TGTGCCATAGGAAGACAGGGTGTAGATACGCAGTATTTT
TRBD1,TRBJ1-2,TRBV28,-,CATPQGWGTASGYTF,TGTGCCACACCCCAGGGCTGGGGGACAGCCTCTGGCTACACCTTC
-,TRBJ1-6,TRBV5-4,-,CASSLELYNSPLHF,TGTGCCAGCAGCTTGGAACTTTATAATTCACCCCTCCACTTT
-,TRBJ2-3,TRBV9,-,CASSSITDTQYF,TGTGCCAGCAGCTCCATCACAGATACGCAGTATTTT
TRBD1,TRBJ1-5,TRBV24-1,-,CATSDPRTGPNQPQHF,TGTGCCACCAGTGACCCTCGGACAGGGCCAAATCAGCCCCAGCATTTT
TRBD1,TRBJ1-6,TRBV7-9,-,CASSATGVSPLHF,TGTGCCAGCAGCGCCACAGGGGTCTCACCCCTCCACTTT
-,TRBJ1-2,TRBV7-2,-,CASSKYYESENYGYTF,TGTGCCAGCAGCAAATACTACGAGAGTGAGAACTATGGCTACACCTTC
TRBD1,TRBJ2-1,TRBV28,-,CASSSGGPNEQFF,TGTGCCAGTAGCTCAGGGGGCCCAAATGAGCAGTTCTTC
-,TRBJ2-7,TRBV29-1,once,CSVRGTPSYEQYF,TGCAGCGTGAGAGGGACTCCTTCCTACGAGCAGTACTTC
TRBD2,TRBJ2-1,TRBV5-1,-,CASSPPGTSGTNEQFF,TGCGCCAGCAGCCCGCCCGGGACTAGCGGGACCAATGAGCAGTTCTTC
TRBD2,TRBJ2-1,TRBV18,-,CASSPWGPLAGYNEQFF,TGTGCCAGCTCACCGTGGGGTCCGCTAGCGGGATACAATGAGCAGTTCTTC
-,TRBJ2-7,TRBV6-5,-,CASSSYLPRGYEQYF,TGTGCCAGCAGTTCCTATTTACCAAGGGGCTACGAGCAGTACTTC
TRBD2,TRBJ2-2,TRBV19,-,CASSPTSGGLFRELFF,TGTGCCAGTAGTCCGACTAGCGGGGGGTTATTCAGGGAGCTGTTTTTT
TRBD2,TRBJ2-1,TRBV9,-,CASSAAHAGGRYNEQFF,TGTGCCAGCAGCGCCGCCCACGCGGGAGGGCGATACAATGAGCAGTTCTTC
-,TRBJ1-6,TRBV7-9,once,CASSRTLTTQSPLHF,TGTGCCAGCTCTAGAACTCTCACCACCCAATCACCCCTCCACTTT
TRBD1,TRBJ1-3,TRBV19,-,CGTRQGSVGNTIYF,TGTGGGACGAGACAGGGTTCGGTCGGAAACACCATATATTTT
-,TRBJ1-1,TRBV5-6,-,CASSLATGTGGAFF,TGTGCCAGCAGCTTGGCCACGGGAACCGGGGGGGCTTTCTTT
-,TRBJ2-7,TRBV18,-,CASSTVPGGGEQYF,TGTGCCAGCTCCACCGTTCCCGGGGGAGGCGAGCAGTACTTC
-,TRBJ1-3,TRBV6-6,-,CASVLTLSSGNTIYF,TGTGCCAGCGTCCTGACTTTGAGCTCTGGAAACACCATATATTTT
TRBD1,TRBJ1-5,TRBV19,-,CASSISGGAFQPQHF,TGTGCCAGTAGTATCTCAGGGGGCGCGTTTCAGCCCCAGCATTTT
TRBD2,TRBJ2-5,TRBV10-1,-,CASRVAGGHETQYF,TGCGCCAGCAGAGTAGCGGGGGGTCATGAGACCCAGTACTTC
TRBD1,TRBJ1-1,TRBV7-2,-,CASSSRTGGEAFF,TGTGCCAGCAGCTCCCGGACAGGGGGTGAAGCTTTCTTT
-,TRBJ2-7,TRBV7-6,-,CASSLNHSTRRLGEQYF,TGTGCCAGCAGCCTAAACCATTCGACTAGGCGTCTAGGCGAGCAGTACTTC
TRBD1,TRBJ2-1,TRBV5-4,once,CASSLRFRTGGFNSYNEQFF,TGTGCCAGCAGCTTGAGGTTCCGGACAGGGGGTTTTAACTCCTACAATGAGCAGTTCTTC
TRBD2,TRBJ2-7,TRBV3-1/TRBV3-2,-,CASSRIPSLAGDHYEQYF,TGTGCCAGCAGCCGCATACCCTCGCTAGCGGGAGACCATTACGAGCAGTACTTC
-,TRBJ2-1,TRBV4-1,-,CASSPSGHEQFF,TGCGCCAGCAGCCCCTCGGGTCATGAGCAGTTCTTC
TRBD2,TRBJ2-7,TRBV4-3,-,CASSQGTSGIRSLEQYF,TGCGCCAGCAGCCAAGGGACTAGCGGGATTCGCTCCCTCGAGCAGTACTTC
-,TRBJ1-5,TRBV19,-,CASSNAGALGNQPQHF,TGTGCCAGTAGTAACGCAGGGGCGTTGGGCAATCAGCCCCAGCATTTT
-,TRBJ2-7,TRBV5-5,-,CASSLTGDSYEQYF,TGTGCCAGCAGCTTGACGGGAGACTCCTACGAGCAGTACTTC
TRBD2,TRBJ2-1,TRBV11-1,-,CASSLGREYFNEQFF,TGTGCCAGCAGCTTAGGGCGGGAGTATTTCAATGAGCAGTTCTTC
-,TRBJ2-7,TRBV29-1,-,CSVEVPQGSYEQYF,TGCAGCGTTGAAGTTCCTCAGGGGAGTTACGAGCAGTACTTC
TRBD2,TRBJ2-7,TRBV4-3,-,CASSQRLAGGYEQYF,TGCGCCAGCAGCCAACGACTAGCGGGAGGGTACGAGCAGTACTTC
-,TRBJ2-5,TRBV7-9,-,CASSLPGNQETQYF,TGTGCCAGCAGCTTACCGGGGAACCAAGAGACCCAGTACTTC